What follows is one T cell receptor (beta chain) and its context. The target antigen is unknown. CDR1 and CDR2 from the germline V gene are SGHTA and FQGTGA. CDR3 length: 18 amino acids. Trimming shortened V by 0 bases and J by 3 bases, and 21 bases separated the two germline ends. The data were taken from a study of shared clonotypes between healthy human individuals. Study observations and caveats: Incompleteness in sorted-subset sequencing, despite large depth, was shown by rarefaction.

When replicate PCRs were run on sorted subsets, they used 150 to 250 ng DNA, 28,000 or so T cell genomes. In the authors' methods: ImmunoSEQ sequences covered only the junction and lacked quality scores; filtering therefore differed. Data came from immunoSEQ multiplex PCR; TCRdb stores just in-frame clones and leaves some out. The V and J calls and the clone size are those of that table, but D and trimming were determined from the DNA. The table shows 550,000 to 800,000 clones, with around 90% occurring only once. Source material: memory CD8+ T cells from PBMCs. Noted subset: CD45RO+ cells pooled with CCR7-negative TemRA cells. The TCR was taken from a man aged 18 to 35 in good health. Some clones in this sample may be carry-over from other donors' samples. The rearrangement joins TRBV7-3 to TRBJ2-7; possible D gene TRBD2, 6 bases. CDR3 region: CASSLTGERVKGSYEQYF. DNA for the CDR3: TGTGCCAGCAGCTTAACGGGGGAGCGGGTGAAGGGAAGCTACGAGCAGTACTTC.